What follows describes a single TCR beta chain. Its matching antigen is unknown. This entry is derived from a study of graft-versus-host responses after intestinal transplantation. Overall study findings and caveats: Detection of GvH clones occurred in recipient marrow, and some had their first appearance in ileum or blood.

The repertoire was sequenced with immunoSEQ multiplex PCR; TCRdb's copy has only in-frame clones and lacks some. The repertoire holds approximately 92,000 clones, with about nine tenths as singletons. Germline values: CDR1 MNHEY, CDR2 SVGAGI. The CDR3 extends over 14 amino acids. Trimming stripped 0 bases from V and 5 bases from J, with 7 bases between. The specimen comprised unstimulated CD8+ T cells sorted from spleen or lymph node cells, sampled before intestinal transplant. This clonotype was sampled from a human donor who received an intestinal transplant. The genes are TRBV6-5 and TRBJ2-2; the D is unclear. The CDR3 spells CASSYSKGTGELFF. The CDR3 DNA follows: TGTGCCAGCAGTTACTCGAAAGGGACCGGGGAGCTGTTTTTT.